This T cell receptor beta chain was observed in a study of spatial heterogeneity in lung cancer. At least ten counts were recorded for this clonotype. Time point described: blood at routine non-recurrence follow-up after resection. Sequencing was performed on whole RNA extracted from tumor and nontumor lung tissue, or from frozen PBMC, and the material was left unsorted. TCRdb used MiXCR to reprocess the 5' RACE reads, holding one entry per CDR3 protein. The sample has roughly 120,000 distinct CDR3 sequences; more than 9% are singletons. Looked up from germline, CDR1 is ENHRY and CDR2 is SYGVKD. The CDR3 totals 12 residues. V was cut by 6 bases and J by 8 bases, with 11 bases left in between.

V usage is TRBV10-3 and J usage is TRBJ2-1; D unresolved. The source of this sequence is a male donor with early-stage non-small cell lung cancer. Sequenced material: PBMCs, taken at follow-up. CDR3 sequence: CAISRDRDEQFF. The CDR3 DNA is TGTGCCATCAGCCGCGATAGGGATGAGCAGTTCTTC.